A few counts support the clone carrying this T cell receptor beta chain. The antigen is undetermined. This record belongs to a study of T-cell reconstitution after alpha-beta-depleted transplantation in children. General study findings and limits: About two months after transplant, alpha-beta T cells reportedly came from several hundred expanded graft clones.

TCRbeta library construction was performed incorporating unique molecular identifiers. TCRdb redid the calling of the PCR reads with MiXCR, one entry per CDR3 protein. The table has roughly 420,000 distinct CDR3 sequences, 15% to 20% seen once; the top ten hold less than 30%. The CDR3 totals 14 residues. V was pared by 6 bases and J by 0 bases, with 4 bases of the junction left unmatched. Looked up from germline, CDR1 is MNHNS and CDR2 is SASEGT. The specimen comprised PBMCs, mostly from graft donor cells, sampled 360 days after TCRalphabeta/CD19-depleted stem cell transplant. The source of this sequence is a boy under two years old who had a stem cell transplant for Wiskott-Aldrich syndrome, so the T cells may come from the graft donor. The V and J genes are TRBV6-1 and TRBJ1-1; 7 bases fit TRBD1. CDR3 sequence (DNA): TGTGCCAGCAGCCTCGACAGGGTGAACACTGAAGCTTTCTTT. Translating gives CASSLDRVNTEAFF.